This T cell receptor beta chain was identified during a study of T-cell memory formation after mild COVID-19. In TCRdb, the 5' RACE reads were re-called with MiXCR into one record per CDR3 protein. The sample records about 400,000 distinct CDR3 sequences, roughly an eighth being singletons. This CDR3 has 13 residues. V was cut by 0 bases and J by 5 bases, with 7 bases left in between. Note on this clonotype: What it binds is unknown.

Findings of the study overall: Clones which contracted sat mainly in CM and EM if CD4+, and in EMRA if CD8+.

The TCR comes from a man in his late teens or twenties who had mild COVID-19 (a few samples of this study predate the infection). Cell type and time point are not known. The sample was PBMCs or a T cell subset sorted from them (not recorded which). V and J are TRBV12-3 or TRBV12-4 and TRBJ2-5; D gene unclear. The DNA for the CDR3 is TGTGCCAGCAGTTTAGCAGCGTTTGAGACCCAGTACTTC. Translating it yields CASSLAAFETQYF.